These T cell receptor beta chains were read from a single sample in a study of blood T cell repertoires in COVID-19. TCRdb's table, derived via immunoSEQ multiplex PCR, lists solely in-frame clones and lacks some. Of 200,000 to 300,000 clones detected, more than 75% appear once; the ten largest clones hold less than 3%. Sample: peripheral blood. The receptor set was obtained from a woman in her forties or fifties with acute or convalescent COVID-19. Both conserved end residues are trimmed from each CDR3. A D gene is named only where the DNA matches it firmly.

j_call d_call v_call cdr3_aa
TRBJ2-7 NA TRBV19 ASSIEQGFYEQY
TRBJ2-7 NA TRBV7-8 ASSLGAGLAGYEQY
TRBJ2-2 NA TRBV4-3 ASSQEATNPGELF
TRBJ2-7 NA TRBV9 ASSVDSSSYEQY
TRBJ1-5 NA TRBV12-3/TRBV12-4 ASSLQDYQPQH
TRBJ2-1 TRBD2 TRBV5-1 ASSFWTRGDNEQF
TRBJ1-4 TRBD1 TRBV29-1 SVRGQGAEKLF
TRBJ2-2 NA TRBV5-6 ASSRDFTGELF
TRBJ1-1 NA TRBV5-6 ASTLRVTGNTEAF
TRBJ1-1 NA TRBV28 ASNLATGDRIAF
TRBJ2-7 NA TRBV7-9 ASSPPAQGAHEQY
TRBJ2-3 NA TRBV7-9 ASSQRQTTDTQY
TRBJ2-4 NA TRBV18 ASSPLYGPVAKNIQY
TRBJ1-5 NA TRBV19 ATLGGWGNQPQH
TRBJ1-1 NA TRBV10-2 ASSVNYWNTEAF
TRBJ1-1 NA TRBV18 ASSLNRAKNTEAF
TRBJ1-5 TRBD1 TRBV10-1 ASSESVGQGCNQPQH
TRBJ2-1 NA TRBV7-9 ASSFEYNEQF
TRBJ2-7 TRBD1 TRBV5-4 ASSSQGGAVGQY
TRBJ1-5 NA TRBV12-5 ASGPHRAHHQPQH
TRBJ2-5 TRBD1 TRBV6-9 ASSPPGTGGRYLETQY